The clone carrying this T cell receptor beta chain appeared many times. The source of the sample is a study of T cells after yellow fever vaccination. TCRdb passed the 5' RACE reads through MiXCR, listing each CDR3 protein once. This table has some 500,000 distinct CDR3 sequences, less than 15% appearing once. CDR1 is SGHTA and CDR2 is FQGNSA in the germline V gene. Germline trimming cut 5 bases from V and 5 bases from J; bases unmatched to any gene: 6. This CDR3 contains 14 residues. The chain joins TRBV7-2 to TRBJ2-7, with 10 positions matching TRBD1. The clonotype comes from a man aged 25 to 40 who received the YFV17D yellow fever vaccine. The sequencing here drew on PBMCs, taken on the day of the yellow fever booster vaccination. The CDR3 nucleotides read TGTGCCAGCAGCCCGAGGGACAGGGGCCACGAGCAGTACTTC. Its protein product is CASSPRDRGHEQYF.